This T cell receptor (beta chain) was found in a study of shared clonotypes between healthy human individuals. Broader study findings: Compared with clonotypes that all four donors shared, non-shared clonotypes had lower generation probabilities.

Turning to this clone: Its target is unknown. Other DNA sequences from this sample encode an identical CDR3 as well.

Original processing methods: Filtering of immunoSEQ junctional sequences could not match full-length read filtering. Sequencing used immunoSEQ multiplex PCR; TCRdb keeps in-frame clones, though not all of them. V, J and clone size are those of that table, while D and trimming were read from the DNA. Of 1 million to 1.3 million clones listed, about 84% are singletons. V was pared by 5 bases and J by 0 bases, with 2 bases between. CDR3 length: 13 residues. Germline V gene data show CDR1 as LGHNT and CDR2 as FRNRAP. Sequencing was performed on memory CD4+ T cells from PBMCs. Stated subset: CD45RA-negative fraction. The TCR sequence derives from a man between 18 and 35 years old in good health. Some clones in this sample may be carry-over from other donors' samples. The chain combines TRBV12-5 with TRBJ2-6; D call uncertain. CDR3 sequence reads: CASGNSGANVLTF. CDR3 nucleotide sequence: TGTGCTAGTGGTAACTCTGGGGCCAACGTCCTGACTTTC.